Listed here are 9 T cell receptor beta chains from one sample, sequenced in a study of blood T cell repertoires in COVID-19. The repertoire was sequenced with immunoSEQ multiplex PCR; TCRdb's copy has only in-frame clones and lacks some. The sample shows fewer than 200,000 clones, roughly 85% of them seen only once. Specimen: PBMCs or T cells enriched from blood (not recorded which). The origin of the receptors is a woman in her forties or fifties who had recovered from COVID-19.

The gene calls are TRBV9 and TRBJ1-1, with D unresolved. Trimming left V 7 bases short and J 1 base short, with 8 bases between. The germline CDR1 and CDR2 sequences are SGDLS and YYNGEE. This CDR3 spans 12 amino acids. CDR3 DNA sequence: TGTGCCAGCGGTCGAGCGAACACTGAAGCTTTCTTT. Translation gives CASGRANTEAFF.

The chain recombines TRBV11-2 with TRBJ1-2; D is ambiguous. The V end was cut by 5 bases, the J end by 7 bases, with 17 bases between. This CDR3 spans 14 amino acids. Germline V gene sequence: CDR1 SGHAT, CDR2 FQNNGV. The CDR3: CASSRVAGYSGYTF. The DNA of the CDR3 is TGTGCCAGCAGCCGGGTGGCGGGGTATAGTGGCTACACCTTC.

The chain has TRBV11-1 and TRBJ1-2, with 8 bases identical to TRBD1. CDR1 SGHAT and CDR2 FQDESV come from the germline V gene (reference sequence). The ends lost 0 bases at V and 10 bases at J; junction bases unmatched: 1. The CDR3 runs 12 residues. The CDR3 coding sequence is TGTGCCAGCAGCTTAGCGGGACAGGACTACACCTTC. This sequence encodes CASSLAGQDYTF.

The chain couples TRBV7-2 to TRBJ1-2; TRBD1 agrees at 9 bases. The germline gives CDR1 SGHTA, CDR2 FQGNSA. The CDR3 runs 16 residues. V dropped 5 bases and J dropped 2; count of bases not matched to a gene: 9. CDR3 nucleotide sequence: TGTGCCAGCAGCCACCGTCCCGGGACAGGGAACTATGGCTACACCTTC. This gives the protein CASSHRPGTGNYGYTF.

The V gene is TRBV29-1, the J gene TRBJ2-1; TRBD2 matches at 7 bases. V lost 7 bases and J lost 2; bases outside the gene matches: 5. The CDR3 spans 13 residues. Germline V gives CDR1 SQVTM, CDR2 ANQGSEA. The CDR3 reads CSARGTTYNEQFF. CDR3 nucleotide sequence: TGCAGCGCCCGCGGGACTACCTACAATGAGCAGTTCTTC.

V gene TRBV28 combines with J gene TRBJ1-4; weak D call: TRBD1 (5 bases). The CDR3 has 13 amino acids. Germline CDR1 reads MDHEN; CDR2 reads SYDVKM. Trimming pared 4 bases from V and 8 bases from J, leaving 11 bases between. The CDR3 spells CASSYPTGEKLFF. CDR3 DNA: TGTGCCAGCAGTTACCCCACAGGAGAAAAACTGTTTTTT. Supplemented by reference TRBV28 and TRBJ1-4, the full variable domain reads DVKVTQSSRYLVKRTGEKVFLECVQDMDHENMFWYRQDPGLGLRLIYFSYDVKMKEKGDIPEGYSVSREKKERFSLILESASTNQTSMYLCASSYPTGEKLFFGSGTQLSVL.

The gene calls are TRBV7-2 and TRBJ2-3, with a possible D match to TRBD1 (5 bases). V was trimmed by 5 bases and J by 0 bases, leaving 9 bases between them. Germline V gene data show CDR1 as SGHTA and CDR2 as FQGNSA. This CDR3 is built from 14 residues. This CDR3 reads CASSQGHSTDTQYF. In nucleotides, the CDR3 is TGTGCCAGCAGCCAGGGTCACAGCACAGATACGCAGTATTTT. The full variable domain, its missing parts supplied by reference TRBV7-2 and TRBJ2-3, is GAGVSQSPSNKVTEKGKDVELRCDPISGHTALYWYRQSLGQGLEFLIYFQGNSAPDKSGLPSDRFSAERTGGSVSTLTIQRTQQEDSAVYLCASSQGHSTDTQYFGPGTRLTVL.

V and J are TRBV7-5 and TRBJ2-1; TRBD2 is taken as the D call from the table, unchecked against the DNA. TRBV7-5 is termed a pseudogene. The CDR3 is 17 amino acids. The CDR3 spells CARSLAMGLAGGYEQFF. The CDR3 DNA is TGTGCCAGAAGCTTAGCTATGGGACTAGCGGGGGGATATGAGCAGTTCTTC.

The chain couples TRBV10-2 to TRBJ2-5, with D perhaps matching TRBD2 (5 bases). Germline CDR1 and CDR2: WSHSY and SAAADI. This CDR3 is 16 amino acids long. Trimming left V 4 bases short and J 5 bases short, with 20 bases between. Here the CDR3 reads CASSVRDYRGGETQYF. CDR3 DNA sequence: TGCGCCAGCAGTGTTAGGGATTACCGGGGTGGGGAGACCCAGTACTTC.